The 19 T cell receptor beta chains in this list originate from one sample, sequenced in a study of shared clonotypes between healthy human individuals. The assay was immunoSEQ multiplex PCR, and TCRdb's table has in-frame clones only and misses some. The sample records approximately 2,200,000 clones, around 93% being singletons. Naive CD8 cells lacked CD45RO and underwent positive selection for CCR7, leaving out terminally differentiated effector memory CD45RA+ cells. What was sequenced was naive CD8+ T cells from PBMCs. The receptors shown here come from a man aged 18 to 30 in good health. Some clones in this sample may be carry-over from other donors' samples.

This clone occurred once. The chain carries TRBV9 and TRBJ1-5; D ambiguous. The V gene's germline CDR1 is SGDLS and CDR2 YYNGEE. The CDR3 has 13 residues. The V gene lost 2 bases and the J gene lost 3 bases, with 6 bases spanning the gap. In DNA, the CDR3 is TGTGCCAGCAGCGTCGCCAACAATCAGCCCCAGCATTTT. Translation gives CASSVANNQPQHF.

The CDR3 region has the DNA TGTGCCAGCACTCTGAACACTGAAGCTTTCTTT. This translates into CASTLNTEAFF. The genes are TRBV2 and TRBJ1-1; unclear D gene. Trimming stripped 7 bases from V and 0 bases from J, with 3 bases between. Germline values: CDR1 SNHLY, CDR2 FYNNEI. The CDR3 contains 11 residues.

The chain employs TRBV10-2 and TRBJ1-1, with D uncertain. V was trimmed by 6 bases and J by 2 bases, leaving 13 bases between them. Germline assignment: CDR1 WSHSY and CDR2 SAAADI. The CDR3 totals 14 residues. CDR3 bases: TGCGCCAGCAGACCAGGAGGGCCCAACACTGAAGCTTTCTTT. Translation gives CASRPGGPNTEAFF.

The rearrangement uses TRBV19 and TRBJ2-7; 8 positions agree with TRBD2. The trim removed 6 bases at V and 0 bases at J, leaving 1 base unmatched. The CDR3 loop spans 13 amino acids. Germline lookup yields CDR1 LNHDA and CDR2 SQIVND (reference sequence). This CDR3 is CASRTSDSYEQYF. The CDR3 DNA reads TGTGCCAGTAGGACTAGCGACTCCTACGAGCAGTACTTC.

The V gene is TRBV13, the J gene TRBJ2-1; D is perhaps TRBD2 (5 bases). Germline V lookup: CDR1 PRHDT, CDR2 FYEKMQ (reference sequence). V was clipped by 0 bases and J by 2 bases, with 11 bases between them. The CDR3 has 16 amino acids. The CDR3 coding sequence is TGTGCCAGCAGCTTAGGGTCCAGAGGGCCCTACAATGAGCAGTTCTTC. Amino acids: CASSLGSRGPYNEQFF.

The chain carries TRBV5-1 and TRBJ1-1, with 7 bases matching TRBD1. CDR3 length equals 19 residues. Per germline, CDR1 SGHRS and CDR2 YFSETQ. Germline trimming cut 1 base from V and 2 bases from J; bases unmatched to any gene: 17. The CDR3 reads CASSLRPPDRVGENTEAFF. In DNA, the CDR3 is TGCGCCAGCAGCTTGCGTCCTCCAGACAGGGTGGGAGAAAACACTGAAGCTTTCTTT. Using reference TRBV5-1 and TRBJ1-1 for the parts outside the CDR3, the full variable domain is KAGVTQTPRYLIKTRGQQVTLSCSPISGHRSVSWYQQTPGQGLQFLFEYFSETQRNKGNFPGRFSGRQFSNSRSEMNVSTLELGDSALYLCASSLRPPDRVGENTEAFFGQGTRLTVV.

The rearrangement uses TRBV2 and TRBJ1-5; no reliable D call. This CDR3 has 13 amino acids. From germline, CDR1 is SNHLY and CDR2 FYNNEI. Trimming stripped 6 bases from V and 0 bases from J, with 6 bases between. The CDR3 nucleotides are TGTGCCAGCAGCCTCTATAGCAATCAGCCCCAGCATTTT. Translating it yields CASSLYSNQPQHF.

This sequence joins TRBV19 and TRBJ2-1, with D possibly matching TRBD1 (6 bases). Germline-derived CDR1 and CDR2 are LNHDA and SQIVND (reference sequence). There are 14 residues in the CDR3. V was clipped by 7 bases and J by 6 bases, with 16 bases between them. The CDR3 region has the DNA TGTGCCAGTATCGGGGACACCCTCGGCAATGAGCAGTTCTTC. This translates into CASIGDTLGNEQFF.

This chain connects TRBV28 to TRBJ2-5; possible D gene TRBD2, 5 bases. With 4 bases removed from V and 3 bases from J, the gap between germline ends came to 6 bases. Per the germline V gene, CDR1 is MDHEN and CDR2 is SYDVKM. This CDR3 is 12 amino acids long. CDR3 bases: TGTGCCAGCAGTTCGGGGAAAGAGACCCAGTACTTC. Its protein product is CASSSGKETQYF.

This sequence joins TRBV11-2 and TRBJ2-1; D may match TRBD1 or TRBD2 (5 bases each). Germline V gene lookup returns CDR1 SGHAT and CDR2 FQNNGV. This CDR3 is 16 amino acids long. The V end lost 1 base, the J end lost 5 bases, and 15 bases lay between the germline ends. CDR3 loop: CASSLAMGPPNNEQFF. DNA of the CDR3: TGTGCCAGCAGCTTAGCGATGGGACCGCCAAACAATGAGCAGTTCTTC.

The genes are TRBV14 and TRBJ2-1; 11 nucleotides align to TRBD2. V was pared by 3 bases and J by 10 bases, with 11 bases of the junction left unmatched. CDR1 and CDR2 (germline): SGHDN, FVKESK. The CDR3 spans 16 residues. The CDR3 DNA sequence: TGTGCCAGCAGCCATTTTGTATCTAGCGGGAGGCGAGAGCAGTTCTTC. As protein: CASSHFVSSGRREQFF. Combining the CDR3 with reference TRBV14 and TRBJ2-1 gives the whole variable domain EAGVTQFPSHSVIEKGQTVTLRCDPISGHDNLYWYRRVMGKEIKFLLHFVKESKQDESGMPNNRFLAERTGGTYSTLKVQPAELEDSGVYFCASSHFVSSGRREQFFGPGTRLTVL.

The V gene is TRBV5-1, the J gene TRBJ2-3, with D perhaps TRBD1 (5 bases). Trimming shortened V by 5 bases and J by 8 bases, and 15 bases separated the two germline ends. The germline gives CDR1 SGHRS, CDR2 YFSETQ. This CDR3 contains 13 residues. In DNA, the CDR3 is TGCGCCAGCAGTTATCATGGGGCTTTTACGCAGTATTTT. This codes for CASSYHGAFTQYF.

The gene calls are TRBV5-1 and TRBJ2-7; TRBD1 matches at 10 bases. Trimming removed 3 bases from V and 2 bases from J; junction bases left unmatched: 5. CDR1 SGHRS and CDR2 YFSETQ come from the germline V gene. The CDR3 runs 15 residues. The CDR3 here is CASSSSGQGPYEQYF. The CDR3 DNA follows: TGCGCCAGCAGCTCCTCGGGACAGGGGCCCTACGAGCAGTACTTC.

The V call is TRBV11-2, the J call TRBJ2-7; TRBD2 might be the D (6 bases). V was clipped by 1 base and J by 5 bases, with 21 bases between them. Germline CDR1 SGHAT, CDR2 FQNNGV. This CDR3 is built from 17 residues. CDR3 sequence (DNA): TGTGCCAGCAGCTTAGCGTCACGGGGGATAGGGCTAGACGAGCAGTACTTC. This encodes CASSLASRGIGLDEQYF.

V and J are TRBV5-6 and TRBJ2-7; 7 bases map to TRBD2. Trimming cost V 0 bases and J 1 base; bases outside gene matches: 4. Germline V gives CDR1 SGHDT, CDR2 YYEEEE. The CDR3 covers 15 residues. Written as DNA, the CDR3 is TGTGCCAGCAGCTTGGCCAGCGGGATTTCCTACGAGCAGTACTTC. Amino acids: CASSLASGISYEQYF.

This chain uses TRBV27 with TRBJ2-2, with 9 positions matching TRBD2. Germline assignment: CDR1 MNHEY and CDR2 SMNVEV (reference sequence). The V and J ends lost 1 base and 6 bases, in that order; junction bases with no gene match: 12. The CDR3 is made up of 18 amino acids. The CDR3 DNA sequence: TGTGCCAGCAGTTTATATGTGGGAGTCGCGGGAGGGGCCGGGGAGCTGTTTTTT. Translating gives CASSLYVGVAGGAGELFF.

The chain recombines TRBV28 with TRBJ2-5; no reliable D call. V lost 2 bases, J lost 0 bases, and 10 bases lay in between. CDR3 length: 15 residues. Germline V gene data show CDR1 as MDHEN and CDR2 as SYDVKM. The CDR3 region is CASSLRLSYQETQYF. The CDR3 DNA reads TGTGCCAGCAGTTTACGTCTTTCCTACCAAGAGACCCAGTACTTC.

The chain joins TRBV9 to TRBJ1-5; weak D call: TRBD1 (5 bases). CDR1 is SGDLS, CDR2 YYNGEE, per germline. Trimming took off 3 bases at V and 3 bases at J, with 13 bases between the two ends. The CDR3 consists of 15 residues. CDR3 protein: CASSGGAGSNQPQHF. The CDR3, as DNA: TGTGCCAGCAGCGGTGGGGCAGGGTCCAATCAGCCCCAGCATTTT.

The V call is TRBV10-3, the J call TRBJ1-2; 8 nucleotides align to TRBD1. Losses at the gene ends were 10 bases for V and 3 bases for J; bases not matched to a gene: 7. The CDR3 contains 13 residues. CDR1 and CDR2 from the germline V gene are ENHRY and SYGVKD. DNA for the CDR3: TGTGCCACCCAGGACAGGGAGGACTATGGCTACACCTTC. Residues: CATQDREDYGYTF.